These 3 T cell receptor beta chains were all obtained from the same sample, sequenced in a study of blood T cell repertoires in COVID-19. Clones were read by immunoSEQ multiplex PCR, and TCRdb kept only the in-frame ones, dropping some. The data contain fewer than 200,000 clones, around 79% of them singletons. Sequencing used PBMCs or T cells enriched from blood (not recorded which). These receptors were obtained from a woman in her 70s in a cohort exposed to, infected with or recovered from COVID-19 (not recorded which).

The CDR3 sequence: CASSPPGQGAYEQYF. DNA of the CDR3: TGCGCCAGCAGCCCCCCGGGACAGGGTGCCTACGAGCAGTACTTC. V and J are TRBV5-1 and TRBJ2-7; 9 nucleotides match TRBD1. The CDR3 is made up of 15 amino acids. With 4 bases clipped from V and 2 bases from J, the junction kept 7 bases outside the gene matches. The germline V gene encodes CDR1 SGHRS and CDR2 YFSETQ.

The chain employs TRBV4-2 and TRBJ1-3; D uncertain. V lost 1 base and J 0 bases, leaving 7 bases between the germline ends. This CDR3 contains 15 residues. CDR1 and CDR2 from the germline V gene are LGHNA and YNFKEQ. The CDR3, as DNA: TGTGCCAGCAGCCAAGTAGTTCGCTCTGGAAACACCATATATTTT. This translates into CASSQVVRSGNTIYF.

The chain couples TRBV5-1 to TRBJ2-2; 10 bases agree with TRBD1. Germline V gives CDR1 SGHRS, CDR2 YFSETQ. The CDR3 extends over 16 amino acids. Germline trimming cut 4 bases from V and 4 bases from J; bases unmatched to any gene: 7. CDR3 in DNA: TGCGCCAGCAGCCTATTCGACAGGGGGCTCACCGGGGAGCTGTTTTTT. This translates into CASSLFDRGLTGELFF. Full variable domain (remainder filled in from reference TRBV5-1 and TRBJ2-2): KAGVTQTPRYLIKTRGQQVTLSCSPISGHRSVSWYQQTPGQGLQFLFEYFSETQRNKGNFPGRFSGRQFSNSRSEMNVSTLELGDSALYLCASSLFDRGLTGELFFGEGSRLTVL.